A single sample is the source of the 22 T cell receptor beta chains below, sequenced in a study of T cells after yellow fever vaccination (dated by TCRdb to about 2019). The sample's treatment or condition label, in plain terms: live attenuated yellow fever vaccine strain. The method behind the library was 5' RACE. The sample was run on an Illumina HiSeq 2500. TCRdb reprocessing: public reads trimmed at Q25 with fastp, clones called with MiXCR, in-frame beta chains kept. Each entry is one CDR3 protein sequence, shown with its most common DNA and genes. This sample holds 500,000 to 650,000 distinct CDR3 sequences; roughly 14% were observed only once. Clones ranked in the top ten supply roughly 13% of the sample. Sample: PBMCs, taken on the day of the yellow fever booster vaccination. The receptors come from a man aged 25-45 years who received the YFV17D yellow fever vaccine.

The chain has TRBV9 and TRBJ2-3; possibly TRBD2 for D (6 bases). Germline V gene sequence: CDR1 SGDLS, CDR2 YYNGEE. The V gene lost 0 bases and the J gene lost 2 bases, with 10 bases spanning the gap. CDR3 length equals 15 residues. CDR3 coding DNA: TGTGCCAGCAGCGTAGGTCCGGGGGACACAGATACGCAGTATTTT. Translation gives CASSVGPGDTDTQYF. Complete variable domain (other parts from reference TRBV9 and TRBJ2-3): DSGVTQTPKHLITATGQRVTLRCSPRSGDLSVYWYQQSLDQGLQFLIQYYNGEERAKGNILERFSAQQFPDLHSELNLSSLELGDSALYFCASSVGPGDTDTQYFGPGTRLTVL.

This clonotype has a handful of counts. The chain is built from TRBV7-9 and TRBJ2-2; D possibly matches TRBD1 or TRBD2 (5 bases each). Between the trimmed V and J ends, which lost 5 bases and 1 base, there was a span of 8 bases. This CDR3 is 14 amino acids long. Germline V lookup: CDR1 SEHNR, CDR2 FQNEAQ (reference sequence). The CDR3 nucleotides are TGTGCCAGCAGCCGGGACGGGAACACCGGGGAGCTGTTTTTT. Residues: CASSRDGNTGELFF.

This clonotype was recorded many times. The genes are TRBV4-2 and TRBJ2-2, with 11 bases lining up with TRBD2. The CDR3 contains 19 residues. V lost 1 base and J lost 6; bases outside the gene matches: 13. The germline V gene encodes CDR1 LGHNA and CDR2 YNFKEQ. CDR3 DNA sequence: TGTGCCAGCAGCCAAGTATTTAAGGGACTAGCGGATAGGTCCGGGGAGCTGTTTTTT. This translates into CASSQVFKGLADRSGELFF.

The J gene is TRBJ2-2, the V gene TRBV7-9, with 8 bases identical to TRBD1. Looked up from germline, CDR1 is SEHNR and CDR2 is FQNEAQ (reference sequence). Trimming at V came to 5 bases and at J to 3 bases, leaving 5 bases not matched to a gene. This CDR3 has 15 amino acids. The CDR3 reads CASSPRQGYTGELFF. For the CDR3, the DNA is TGTGCCAGCAGCCCCCGACAGGGGTACACCGGGGAGCTGTTTTTT.

This clonotype was found once. The J gene is TRBJ2-1, the V gene TRBV5-4; TRBD1 matches 8 bases. CDR3 length: 15 amino acids. CDR1 and CDR2 (germline): SGHNT, YYREEE (reference sequence). V trimming: 5 bases; J trimming: 8 bases; junction bases outside the gene matches: 12. The CDR3 sequence is CASRLRTGKGDEQFF. The CDR3 nucleotides are TGTGCCAGCAGGTTGCGGACAGGGAAAGGGGATGAGCAGTTCTTC.

V gene TRBV6-1 combines with J gene TRBJ2-1; 9 nucleotides match TRBD2. Germline lookup yields CDR1 MNHNS and CDR2 SASEGT. The CDR3 is made up of 14 amino acids. Unmatched junction bases numbered 5, after V lost 7 bases and J lost 4 bases. The CDR3 sequence: CASMLAGSYNEQFF. The CDR3 region has the DNA TGTGCCAGCATGCTAGCGGGGTCGTACAATGAGCAGTTCTTC.

This clonotype was observed a handful of times. This chain connects TRBV25-1 to TRBJ2-5; D not certain. CDR1 and CDR2 from the germline V gene are MGHDK and SYGVNS. This CDR3 contains 14 residues. With 3 bases removed from V and 1 base from J, the gap between germline ends came to 9 bases. For the CDR3, the DNA is TGTGCCAGCAGTGAGCCCGGCAGCCAAGAGACCCAGTACTTC. It yields the protein CASSEPGSQETQYF.

The sample holds a few counts of this clonotype. V usage is TRBV3-1 and J usage is TRBJ1-1; D unresolved. CDR1 and CDR2 from the germline V gene are LGHDT and YNNKEL (reference sequence). Trimming pared 4 bases from V and 7 bases from J, leaving 19 bases between. This CDR3 comprises 15 residues. The CDR3 sequence: CASSPASTAKFEAFF. The CDR3 DNA reads as TGTGCCAGCAGCCCCGCGTCCACAGCGAAATTTGAAGCTTTCTTT.

The genes are TRBV7-2 and TRBJ2-7, with D possibly called TRBD1 or TRBD2 (5 bases each). CDR1 and CDR2 (germline): SGHTA, FQGNSA. CDR3 length: 14 amino acids. Trimming stripped 1 base from V and 0 bases from J, with 7 bases between. In DNA, the CDR3 is TGTGCCAGCAGCTTAGGGGGGTACTCCTACGAGCAGTACTTC. Translation: CASSLGGYSYEQYF. Drawing the rest from reference TRBV7-2 and TRBJ2-7, the complete variable domain is GAGVSQSPSNKVTEKGKDVELRCDPISGHTALYWYRQSLGQGLEFLIYFQGNSAPDKSGLPSDRFSAERTGGSVSTLTIQRTQQEDSAVYLCASSLGGYSYEQYFGPGTRLTVT.

In this sample, this clonotype turned up a few times. The J gene is TRBJ2-7, the V gene TRBV29-1; D may be TRBD2 (6 bases). V lost 4 bases and J 6 bases, leaving 7 bases between the germline ends. The germline gives CDR1 SQVTM, CDR2 ANQGSEA. There are 10 residues in the CDR3. The CDR3 bases are TGCAGCGTTGGGGGAGGCGAGCAGTACTTC. Translation: CSVGGGEQYF.

The gene calls are TRBV28 and TRBJ2-7; no definite D call. The CDR3 is 13 residues long. V lost 5 bases and J lost 7, with 15 bases in between. Germline V gene data show CDR1 as MDHEN and CDR2 as SYDVKM. CDR3 sequence: CASSASGLQEQYF. CDR3 nucleotide sequence: TGTGCCAGCAGTGCGTCAGGCCTTCAGGAGCAGTACTTC.

The chain recombines TRBV21-1 with TRBJ2-1; no DNA check was done on the table's D call, TRBD1. TRBV21-1 is described as a pseudogene. CDR3 length equals 15 residues. The CDR3 nucleotides read TGTGCCAGCAGCAAAGGAGGGACAGACTACAATGAGCAGTTCTTC. This sequence encodes CASSKGGTDYNEQFF.

The sample holds a few counts of this clonotype. CDR3 coding DNA: TGTGCCAGCAGCTTAGCGCGGACCGATGAGCAGTTCTTC. Protein sequence: CASSLARTDEQFF. This sequence joins TRBV7-2 and TRBJ2-1; D call uncertain. Per the germline V gene, CDR1 is SGHTA and CDR2 is FQGNSA. The CDR3 sequence is 13 residues long. Trimming left V 0 bases short and J 8 bases short, with 8 bases between.

The table lists this clonotype with a count of one. The chain uses TRBV7-3 and TRBJ1-1; 7 positions match TRBD1. Germline loops: CDR1 SGHTA, CDR2 FQGTGA. This CDR3 spans 14 amino acids. The junction had 8 bases not matched to a gene; V was cut back by 5 bases and J by 5 bases. CDR3 DNA sequence: TGTGCCAGCAGCCCGACAGGGAGTGGGACTGAAGCTTTCTTT. Protein: CASSPTGSGTEAFF.

This clonotype was recorded a few times. The genes are TRBV20-1 and TRBJ2-1, with 9 nucleotides matching TRBD1. Per the germline V gene, CDR1 is DFQATT and CDR2 is SNEGSKA (reference sequence). The CDR3 has 16 residues. With V trimmed by 1 base and J by 8 bases, 12 bases remained unmatched. The CDR3 DNA reads TGCAGTGCTAGAGCGGAGTGGGGACAGGGAAGGGATGAGCAGTTCTTC. Translated, it gives CSARAEWGQGRDEQFF.

V and J are TRBV7-6 and TRBJ2-7; D perhaps matches TRBD2 (5 bases). The CDR3 has 13 residues. Deletions cut 5 bases from V and 5 bases from J, with 13 bases between. CDR1 and CDR2 (germline): SGHVS, FNYEAQ. The CDR3 region is CASSPEGRNEQYF. The CDR3 DNA follows: TGTGCCAGCAGCCCAGAAGGGAGAAACGAGCAGTACTTC. Full variable domain (remainder filled in from reference TRBV7-6 and TRBJ2-7): GAGVSQSPRYKVTKRGQDVALRCDPISGHVSLYWYRQALGQGPEFLTYFNYEAQQDKSGLPNDRFSAERPEGSISTLTIQRTEQRDSAMYRCASSPEGRNEQYFGPGTRLTVT.

This clonotype was observed many times. The V call is TRBV7-2, the J call TRBJ2-1, with D tentatively TRBD1 (6 bases). V shed 5 bases and J shed 9 bases, with 17 bases lying between them. Germline CDR1 SGHTA, CDR2 FQGNSA. The CDR3 extends over 14 amino acids. CDR3 in amino acids: CASSPRTAPGEQFF. The CDR3 bases are TGTGCCAGCAGCCCCAGGACAGCGCCCGGTGAGCAGTTCTTC.

The chain links TRBV5-5 to TRBJ1-5; D gene unclear. CDR1 and CDR2 (germline): SGHKS, YYEKEE (reference sequence). Trimming removed 1 base at V and 2 bases at J, with 13 bases between. The CDR3 spans 16 residues. The CDR3 nucleotides read TGTGCCAGCAGCTTGTTTTCTCCGGAGGGCAATCAGCCCCAGCATTTT. Encoded protein: CASSLFSPEGNQPQHF.

This clonotype was observed a few times. The chain uses TRBV7-2 and TRBJ2-2; 9 bases map to TRBD1. CDR3 length: 15 amino acids. CDR1 and CDR2 from the germline V gene are SGHTA and FQGNSA. Unmatched junction bases numbered 7, after V lost 5 bases and J lost 6 bases. The CDR3 protein is CASSPSRDRAGELFF. Written as DNA, the CDR3 is TGTGCCAGCAGCCCGTCCCGGGACAGGGCCGGGGAGCTGTTTTTT.

V usage is TRBV11-2 and J usage is TRBJ2-2, with 7 positions matching TRBD1. After removal of 2 bases from V and 5 bases from J, the junction contained 5 bases not matched to a gene. The CDR3 is made up of 15 amino acids. Germline assignment: CDR1 SGHAT and CDR2 FQNNGV. The CDR3 DNA sequence: TGTGCCAGCAGCTTACAGCAGGGGGTTACCGGGGAGCTGTTTTTT. It codes for CASSLQQGVTGELFF.

Only a few counts were recorded for this clonotype. This chain connects TRBV3-1 to TRBJ2-1; 8 positions agree with TRBD2. The CDR3 is made up of 16 amino acids. V shed 6 bases and J 1 base; nucleotides not matched to a gene: 8. Per germline, CDR1 LGHDT and CDR2 YNNKEL (reference sequence). DNA of the CDR3: TGTGCCAGCAGTTTCGAAGCGGGAGCGTCCTACAATGAGCAGTTCTTC. Translating it yields CASSFEAGASYNEQFF.

This sequence joins TRBV6-5 and TRBJ2-2; no reliable D call. In germline, CDR1 is MNHEY, CDR2 SVGAGI. The ends were cut back, 2 bases at V and 0 bases at J, with 7 bases in the middle. The CDR3 runs 15 residues. DNA of the CDR3: TGTGCCAGCAGTTACGTAGGCTCGAACACCGGGGAGCTGTTTTTT. The encoded protein is CASSYVGSNTGELFF.